This record looks at one TCR delta chain sequence and its context. Its antigen remains unknown. TCRdb's protein for this DNA is that of a much larger clone and differs from the translation at residue 4, likely a read error; the protein shown is the DNA translation. The data were taken from a study of γδ T cells in repeated Plasmodium falciparum infection. Across the whole study: Sampling occurred at baseline, pre-infection for selected infections, and 21 days post-infection.

Vgamma9/Vdelta2+ and Vdelta2-negative gammadelta T cells were flow-sorted from PBMC for bulk sequencing. Study-wide findings and caveats: Over time and infection, Vgamma9/Vdelta2+ repertoires remained highly stable and polyclonal. Malian children's Vdelta2-negative repertoires appeared more expanded and less diverse than Australians'.

TCRdb re-called the multiplex PCR reads with CATT. The sample shows 70,000 to 95,000 delta-chain clones, under 1.5% of them seen only once. Germline V gene sequence: CDR1 GEAIGNYY, CDR2 EKD. This CDR3 spans 19 amino acids. The chain is built from TRDV2 and TRDJ1, with 7 nucleotides matching TRDD3. The specimen sequenced was gamma-delta T cells from blood. The receptor was isolated from a pool of human donors (malaria-infected and uninfected, not separated). CDR3 amino acids: CACYTVYGMGELYTDKLIF. In DNA, the CDR3 is TGTGCCTGTTACACCGTTTATGGGATGGGGGAGCTGTACACCGATAAACTCATCTTT.